Detailed here is one T cell receptor beta chain. V was clipped by 5 bases and J by 5 bases; unmatched bases: 14. Germline values: CDR1 SGHRS, CDR2 YFSETQ. The CDR3 is 16 amino acids. This record comes from a study of T cell changes during pregnancy in multiple sclerosis. Generated by immunoSEQ multiplex PCR, the TCRdb table keeps only in-frame clones and is missing some. Of 40,000 or so clones detected, about 92% appear once; the ten largest clones hold almost 5.5%. The specimen was peripheral blood, collected in the third trimester of pregnancy. The V call is TRBV5-1, the J call TRBJ1-1; 8 nucleotides align to TRBD1. The receptor's source is a female donor in good health, enrolled as a control in a pregnancy study. Written as DNA, the CDR3 is TGCGCCAGCAGGCGGGGACAGGACGGGGTAGGGACTGAAGCTTTCTTT. This codes for CASRRGQDGVGTEAFF.